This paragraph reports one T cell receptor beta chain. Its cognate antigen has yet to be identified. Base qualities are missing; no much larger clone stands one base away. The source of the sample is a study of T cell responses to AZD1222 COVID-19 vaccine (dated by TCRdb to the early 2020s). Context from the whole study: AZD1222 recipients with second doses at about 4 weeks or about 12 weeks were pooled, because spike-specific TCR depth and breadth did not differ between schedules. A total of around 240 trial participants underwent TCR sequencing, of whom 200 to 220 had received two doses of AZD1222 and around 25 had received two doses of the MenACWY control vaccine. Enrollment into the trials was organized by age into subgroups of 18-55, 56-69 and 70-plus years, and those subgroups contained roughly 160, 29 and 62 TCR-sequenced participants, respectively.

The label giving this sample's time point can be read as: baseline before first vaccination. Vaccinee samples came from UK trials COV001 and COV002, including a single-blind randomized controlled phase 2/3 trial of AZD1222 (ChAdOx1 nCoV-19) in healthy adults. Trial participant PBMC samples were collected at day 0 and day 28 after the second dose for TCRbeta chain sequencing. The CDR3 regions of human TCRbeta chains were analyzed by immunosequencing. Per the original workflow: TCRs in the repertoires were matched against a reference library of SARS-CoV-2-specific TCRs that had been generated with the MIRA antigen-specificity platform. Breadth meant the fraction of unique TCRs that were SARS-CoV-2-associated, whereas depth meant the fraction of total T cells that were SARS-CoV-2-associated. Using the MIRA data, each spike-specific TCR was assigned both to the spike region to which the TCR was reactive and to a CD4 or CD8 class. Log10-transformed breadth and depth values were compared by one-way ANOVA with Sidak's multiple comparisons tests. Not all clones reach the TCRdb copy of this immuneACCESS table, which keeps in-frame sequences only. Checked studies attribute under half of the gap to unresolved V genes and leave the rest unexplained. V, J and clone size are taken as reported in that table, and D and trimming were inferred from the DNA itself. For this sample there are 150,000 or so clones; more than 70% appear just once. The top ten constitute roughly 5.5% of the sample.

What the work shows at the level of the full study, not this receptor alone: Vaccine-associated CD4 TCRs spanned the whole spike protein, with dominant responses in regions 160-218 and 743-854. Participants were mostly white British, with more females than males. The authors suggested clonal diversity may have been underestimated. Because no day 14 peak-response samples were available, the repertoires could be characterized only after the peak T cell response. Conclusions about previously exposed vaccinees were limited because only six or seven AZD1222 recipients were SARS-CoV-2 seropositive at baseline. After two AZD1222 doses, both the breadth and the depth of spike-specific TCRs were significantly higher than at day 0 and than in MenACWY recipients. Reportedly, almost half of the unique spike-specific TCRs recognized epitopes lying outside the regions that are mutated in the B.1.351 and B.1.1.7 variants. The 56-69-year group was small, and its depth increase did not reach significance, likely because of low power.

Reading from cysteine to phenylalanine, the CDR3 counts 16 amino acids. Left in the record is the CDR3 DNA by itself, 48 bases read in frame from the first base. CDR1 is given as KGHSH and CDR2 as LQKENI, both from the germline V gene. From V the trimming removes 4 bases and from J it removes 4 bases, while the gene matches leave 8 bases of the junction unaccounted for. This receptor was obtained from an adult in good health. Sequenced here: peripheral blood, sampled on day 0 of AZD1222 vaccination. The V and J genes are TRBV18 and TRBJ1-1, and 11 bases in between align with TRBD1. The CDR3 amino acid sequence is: CASSQLSGTGGTEAFF. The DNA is TGTGCCAGCTCACAGCTGTCCGGGACAGGGGGCACTGAAGCTTTCTTT.